This T cell receptor (beta chain) was identified during a study of CD8 T cells in Susac syndrome. The CDR3 covers 13 residues. The V and J ends lost 1 base and 3 bases respectively, with 7 bases between them. CDR1 and CDR2 (germline): LNHDA, SQIVND (reference sequence). RNA totalling roughly 0.45 to 1 ug underwent reverse transcription with random hexamers. TCRdb itself ran the immunoSEQ multiplex PCR reads through MiXCR, one entry per CDR3 protein. The sample holds about 52,000 distinct CDR3 sequences, 93% seen once. The chain is built from TRBV19 and TRBJ2-7; a possible D gene is TRBD1 (6 bases). The source of this sequence is a human donor with multiple sclerosis. The sequenced sample was CD8+ T cells from PBMCs. CDR3 residues: CASSIGDIYEQYF. Written as DNA, the CDR3 is TGTGCCAGTAGTATAGGGGACATCTACGAGCAGTACTTC.